The present entry profiles one TCR beta chain with its context. The record originates from a study of blood T cell repertoires in COVID-19. Study at large: Sites in the United States, Italy and Spain provided acute and convalescent COVID-19 samples.

Authors' data handling: The assay estimated nucleated cells by amplifying reference gene primers. Method: immunoSEQ multiplex PCR; TCRdb's copy keeps in-frame clones and lacks some. Clonal size and the V and J genes are those of that table, whereas D and trimming came from the DNA. The sample records about 220,000 clones, approximately 85% being singletons. The CDR3 loop spans 15 amino acids. Germline lookup yields CDR1 SGHRS and CDR2 YFSETQ. V shed 2 bases and J shed 0 bases, with 9 bases lying between them. The V gene is TRBV5-1, the J gene TRBJ1-3; D perhaps matches TRBD1 (5 bases). The receptor was isolated from a man over 45 who had recovered from COVID-19. Sequenced input: peripheral blood. CDR3 amino acids: CASSFTGDSGNTIYF. In DNA form, the CDR3 reads TGCGCCAGCAGCTTTACAGGAGACTCTGGAAACACCATATATTTT.